These T cell receptor beta chains were read from a single sample in a study of blood T cells in healthy people across ages. TCRdb reanalysed the 5' RACE reads using MiXCR and keeps one entry per CDR3 protein. The repertoire holds more than 750,000 distinct CDR3 sequences, with roughly 29% as singletons. The same sample was also used in a study of T cells of mothers and their children.

Sequencing was performed on blood. Receptor source: a woman aged 40 to 50 in good health. CDR3s include the opening cysteine and the closing phenylalanine or tryptophan.

>NA|TRBV5-1
CASSLAGDRVHEQYF
>TRBJ2-7|TRBV11-2
CASSPPGQYEQYF
>TRBJ1-1|TRBV12-3/TRBV12-4
CASSLGRAGLVAFF
>TRBJ2-1|TRBV7-3
CASGEGLAGYNEQFF
>TRBJ2-7|TRBV19
CASSSGTGSTFYEQYF
>TRBJ2-1|TRBV10-3
CAISDALAGTYNEQFF
>TRBJ1-2|TRBV6-1
CASSDRLGDRGYGYTF
>TRBJ2-7|TRBV2
CASARVGREQYF
>TRBJ2-7|TRBV30
CAWSLSIRNEQYF
>TRBJ2-7|TRBV4-3
CASSQGVGIYEQYF
>TRBJ2-1|TRBV12-3/TRBV12-4
CASSMGLSSYNEQFF
>TRBJ1-4|TRBV7-2
CASSFSSEKLFF
>TRBJ2-3|TRBV7-8
CASSLGRAPDTQYF
>TRBJ2-1|TRBV7-3
CASSSPAKRGGSYNEQFF
>TRBJ2-7|TRBV3-1
CASSQGGHRTYEQYF
>TRBJ2-7|TRBV2
CASSDSAGEGEQYF
>TRBJ1-6|TRBV12-3/TRBV12-4
CASSPGPLGSPLHF
>TRBJ2-7|TRBV27
CASSNYYEQYF
>TRBJ2-1|TRBV28
CASSLGPGGENEQFF
>TRBJ2-5|TRBV18
CASSPGLGETQYF
>TRBJ2-7|TRBV5-1
CASSLESGWDEQYF
>TRBJ2-7|TRBV5-1
CASSLGGRTDEQYF
>TRBJ1-1|TRBV5-1
CASSLRAGNSAEAFF
>TRBJ2-7|TRBV2
CASSEAPYEQYF
>NA|TRBV29-1
CSVQQGSSYNEQYF
>TRBJ1-2|TRBV7-3
CASTPRVNYGYTF
>TRBJ2-7|TRBV5-1
CASSLVYGTGALEQYF
>TRBJ1-2|TRBV28
CASRLRPGPAPYGYTF
>TRBJ2-7|TRBV28
CASSLGPDRDEQYF
>TRBJ2-3|TRBV9
CAGSVAAGRLTDTQYF
>TRBJ1-2|TRBV29-1
CSAKGAGSTLYGYTF
>TRBJ1-6|TRBV28
CASSLLERINSPLHF
>TRBJ2-5|TRBV7-9
CASSPIQGIYNEQYF
>TRBJ2-1|TRBV12-3/TRBV12-4
CASSLGGQFNEQFF
>TRBJ1-2|TRBV27
CASSFAGGGYGYTF
>TRBJ1-2|TRBV3-1
CASRPETGGIYGYTF
>TRBJ2-3|TRBV7-2
CASSLRGEASTDTQYF
>TRBJ2-5|TRBV3-1
CASSQGWYGQYF
>TRBJ2-6|TRBV29-1
CSVGQSSSGANVLTF
>TRBJ2-3|TRBV11-2
CASSQVGRTTDTQYF
>TRBJ1-5|TRBV20-1
CSARDWNGGQPQHF
>TRBJ1-2|TRBV5-1
CASSRDREGGGYTF
>TRBJ2-3|TRBV19
CATTGTSGLTDTQYF
>TRBJ1-5|TRBV27
CASRRQGGQPQHF
>TRBJ2-1|TRBV28
CACLDRATYNEQFF
>TRBJ2-1|TRBV7-2
CASSKPAGGLNEQFF
>TRBJ2-3|TRBV7-9
CASSPSGSRTDTQYF